The source of this TCR beta chain is a study of cytomegalovirus exposure and HLA in healthy donors. The germline CDR1 and CDR2 sequences are MGHRA and YSYEKL. The CDR3 is made up of 16 amino acids. V shed 3 bases, J shed 4 bases, and the junction held 8 bases outside the gene matches. The PCR contained 60 Vbeta and 13 Jbeta primers. Repertoires were generated with immunoSEQ multiplex PCR, while TCRdb's copy carries only in-frame clones and drops some. The table includes under 95,000 clones, around 80% detected once. Regarding donors, all were healthy bone marrow donors. The clonotype originates from a male donor in good health and CMV-seronegative. The chain links TRBV4-1 to TRBJ1-4, with TRBD1 matching over 7 bases. Sequenced sample: PBMCs. CDR3 in amino acids: CASSHGRDSINEKLFF. CDR3 coding DNA: TGCGCCAGCAGCCATGGACGGGACAGCATTAATGAAAAACTGTTTTTT.